These 16 T cell receptor beta chains came from one sample sequenced in a study of OX40 agonist ivuxolimab in advanced cancers. Using immunoSEQ multiplex PCR, the repertoire was profiled, and TCRdb retains in-frame clones only, with some absent. The sample gives some 40,000 clones, approximately 85% of which show up once; approximately 16% is in the top ten. The material sequenced was CD4+ or CD8+ T cells sorted from blood, taken in a trial of the OX40 agonist ivuxolimab. The receptors originated from an adult with an advanced solid tumor such as melanoma, head and neck, liver or kidney cancer.

This sequence joins TRBV27 and TRBJ1-4; D remains unclear. Per germline, CDR1 MNHEY and CDR2 SMNVEV (reference sequence). CDR3 length: 18 amino acids. The V gene lost 6 bases and the J gene lost 0 bases, with 20 bases spanning the gap. The CDR3 DNA reads TGTGCCAGCAGCTCTCACCCCGGTCAGATTGCAACTAATGAAAAACTGTTTTTT. It specifies CASSSHPGQIATNEKLFF.

V and J are TRBV18 and TRBJ1-2, with D possibly matching TRBD1 (5 bases). With 3 bases removed from V and 4 bases from J, the gap between germline ends came to 12 bases. Germline values: CDR1 KGHSH, CDR2 LQKENI. There are 14 residues in the CDR3. In nucleotides, the CDR3 is TGTGCCAGCTCACCGGTAGGGGAGGGCTATGGCTACACCTTC. Translated, it gives CASSPVGEGYGYTF.

This sequence joins TRBV9 and TRBJ1-4; D not resolved. Germline V gives CDR1 SGDLS, CDR2 YYNGEE. The CDR3 extends over 15 amino acids. The V gene lost 3 bases and the J gene lost 7 bases, with 16 bases spanning the gap. CDR3 DNA sequence: TGTGCCAGCAGCGAAGCCGCCGGAGCCAGTGAAAAACTGTTTTTT. It encodes CASSEAAGASEKLFF.

This chain connects TRBV6-5 to TRBJ2-1, with 9 bases aligning to TRBD2. The length of the CDR3 is 16 residues. Germline V gives CDR1 MNHEY, CDR2 SVGAGI. J gave up 8 bases and V 2 bases, and 10 bases lay outside the gene matches. CDR3 amino acids: CASSYVPSGMGDEQFF. The CDR3 DNA reads TGTGCCAGCAGTTACGTGCCTAGCGGGATGGGGGATGAGCAGTTCTTC.

V gene TRBV11-2 combines with J gene TRBJ2-7; no definite D call. Between the trimmed V and J ends, which lost 1 base and 2 bases, there was a span of 6 bases. CDR3 size: 13 residues. Germline V lookup: CDR1 SGHAT, CDR2 FQNNGV. The CDR3 DNA reads TGTGCCAGCAGCTTAGGGGTGGCCTACGAGCAGTACTTC. Protein product: CASSLGVAYEQYF.

The chain combines TRBV7-9 with TRBJ1-5, with D possibly being TRBD1 (6 bases). CDR3 length: 14 amino acids. In germline, CDR1 is SEHNR, CDR2 FQNEAQ (reference sequence). Trimming took off 5 bases at V and 7 bases at J, with 15 bases between the two ends. CDR3 coding DNA: TGTGCCAGCAGCCCCGAGGGGGGGGTCCAGCCCCAGCATTTT. It yields the protein CASSPEGGVQPQHF. Looking up the rest from reference TRBV7-9 and TRBJ1-5 gives the full variable domain: DTGVSQNPRHKITKRGQNVTFRCDPISEHNRLYWYRQTLGQGPEFLTYFQNEAQLEKSRLLSDRFSAERPKGSFSTLEIQRTEQGDSAMYLCASSPEGGVQPQHFGDGTRLSIL.

The table lists this clone with a count of one. The rearrangement links TRBV11-3 to TRBJ1-1; no reliable D call. Germline lookup yields CDR1 SGHNT and CDR2 YENEEA. Trimming took 1 base from V and 2 from J, leaving 8 bases between them. The CDR3 extends over 14 amino acids. Written as DNA, the CDR3 is TGTGCCAGCAGCTTAGTCCGCCTCAACACTGAAGCTTTCTTT. Its translation is CASSLVRLNTEAFF.

J is TRBJ2-1 and V is TRBV6-1; 7 bases map to TRBD2. The ends lost 4 bases at V and 4 bases at J; junction bases unmatched: 4. The CDR3 is 14 amino acids. Per germline, CDR1 MNHNS and CDR2 SASEGT. This chain's CDR3 is CASSGLAEYNEQFF. As DNA, the CDR3 is TGTGCCAGCAGTGGGCTAGCGGAGTACAATGAGCAGTTCTTC.

The chain carries TRBV12-5 and TRBJ2-3; D uncertain. This CDR3 is 12 amino acids long. Trimming removed 6 bases at V and 7 bases at J, with 11 bases between. Germline CDR1 and CDR2: LGHNT and FRNRAP. DNA for the CDR3: TGTGCTAGTGGCCTCGACATCTATACGCAGTATTTT. Residues: CASGLDIYTQYF.

The chain links TRBV5-1 to TRBJ2-3; D may be TRBD1 (5 bases). In germline, CDR1 is SGHRS, CDR2 YFSETQ. This CDR3 region has 15 residues. Trimming cost V 3 bases and J 0 bases, with 11 bases left between them. The CDR3 DNA reads as TGCGCCAGCAGCTCCGCCAGGGCTAGCACAGATACGCAGTATTTT. It specifies CASSSARASTDTQYF.

With respect to this clone: A read error may produce the germline difference seen at one junction end. The rearrangement uses TRBV30 and TRBJ1-3; possibly TRBD1 for D (5 bases). CDR1 is GTSNPN and CDR2 is SVGIG in the germline V gene (reference sequence). CDR3 length equals 12 residues. The CDR3 region has the DNA TGTGCCTGGGACGGGGGAGGAAGCACCATATATTTT. Protein: CAWDGGGSTIYF.

This clone has just a few counts. V is TRBV29-1 and J is TRBJ2-7, with 13 bases that match TRBD2. The CDR3 contains 15 residues. Germline assignment: CDR1 SQVTM and CDR2 ANQGSEA. With 6 bases clipped from V and 1 base from J, the junction kept 6 bases outside the gene matches. CDR3 nucleotides: TGCAGCGTCGCCGGGACTAGCGGGGCTTCCTACGAGCAGTACTTC. Amino acids: CSVAGTSGASYEQYF.

The chain links TRBV13 to TRBJ1-1; D is possibly TRBD1 (5 bases). Germline CDR1 and CDR2: PRHDT and FYEKMQ (reference sequence). V lost 2 bases and J 0 bases, leaving 13 bases between the germline ends. The CDR3 has 16 amino acids. Here the CDR3 DNA reads TGTGCCAGCAGCTTATTACTCGACAGAATGAACACTGAAGCTTTCTTT. Protein sequence: CASSLLLDRMNTEAFF.

This clone turned up a few times. The chain combines TRBV4-3 with TRBJ2-7; the match to TRBD1 covers 7 bases. CDR3 length: 14 residues. The V and J ends lost 3 bases and 5 bases, in that order; junction bases with no gene match: 7. The germline V gene has CDR1 LGHNA and CDR2 YSLEER. CDR3 amino acids: CASSQTGLLNEQYF. The CDR3 nucleotides read TGCGCCAGCAGCCAGACAGGGCTTTTAAACGAGCAGTACTTC.

The genes are TRBV14 and TRBJ1-2; tentative D call: TRBD1 (5 bases). This CDR3 region has 15 residues. V dropped 0 bases and J dropped 6 bases, with 14 bases sitting between them. Germline CDR1 is SGHDN and CDR2 is FVKESK. The CDR3 region is CASSQDRGRRDGYTF. CDR3 nucleotides: TGTGCCAGCAGCCAAGATAGGGGACGGAGAGATGGCTACACCTTC. The full variable domain, with the rest looked up from reference TRBV14 and TRBJ1-2, is EAGVTQFPSHSVIEKGQTVTLRCDPISGHDNLYWYRRVMGKEIKFLLHFVKESKQDESGMPNNRFLAERTGGTYSTLKVQPAELEDSGVYFCASSQDRGRRDGYTFGSGTRLTVV.

The gene calls are TRBV30 and TRBJ1-3; D unclear. Germline assignment: CDR1 GTSNPN and CDR2 SVGIG (reference sequence). V lost 2 bases, J lost 2 bases, and 7 bases lay in between. This CDR3 contains 13 residues. As DNA, the CDR3 is TGTGCCTGGAGTTATGGTGCTGGAAACACCATATATTTT. Translated: CAWSYGAGNTIYF.